This TCR beta chain is from a study of cytomegalovirus exposure and HLA in healthy donors. Study at large: The 110 million or so unique TCR beta sequences, from about 180 million T cells, were found by an earlier analysis.

V was shortened by 5 bases and J by 10 bases, with 19 bases between the two germline ends. CDR1 and CDR2 from the germline V gene are SGHDT and YYEEEE. This CDR3 region has 15 residues. 13 Jbeta primers and 60 Vbeta primers were used for the PCR. Data came from immunoSEQ multiplex PCR; TCRdb stores just in-frame clones and leaves some out. The sample has about 150,000 clones; around two thirds are singletons. Sequenced input: PBMCs. The receptor was isolated from a young woman in good health and CMV-seronegative. V is TRBV5-6 and J is TRBJ1-6, with a possible D match to TRBD1 (6 bases). The CDR3 nucleotides are TGTGCCAGCAGTTCGGCCGGGGGGCGCGAATCACCCCTCCACTTT. Translating it yields CASSSAGGRESPLHF.